Below are 20 T cell receptor beta chains sequenced from a single sample in a study of T cells after yellow fever vaccination. Each CDR3 protein gets one entry after TCRdb re-called the 5' RACE reads with MiXCR. The top ten clones hold less than 3.5% of a sample with about 200,000 distinct CDR3 sequences, roughly 3.3% of them seen once. Sequencing used CD4+ T cells sorted from PBMCs, obtained 10 days after the yellow fever booster vaccination. Receptor source: a man between 18 and 35 years old who received the YFV17D yellow fever vaccine.

V gene TRBV7-2 combines with J gene TRBJ2-7; tentative D call: TRBD1 (6 bases). Germline CDR1 reads SGHTA; CDR2 reads FQGNSA. This CDR3 has 14 amino acids. Trimming took 5 bases from V and 2 from J, leaving 13 bases between them. DNA for the CDR3: TGTGCCAGCAGCCACACGGGACAACCCTACGAGCAGTACTTC. Protein: CASSHTGQPYEQYF.

This clonotype was observed many times. The chain links TRBV5-4 to TRBJ2-7, with TRBD1 matching over 9 bases. This CDR3 comprises 14 residues. V gave up 4 bases and J gave up 5 bases; unmatched junction bases: 7. Germline CDR1 and CDR2: SGHNT and YYREEE (reference sequence). The CDR3 loop reads CASSGRDRVNEQYF. Written as DNA, the CDR3 is TGTGCCAGCAGCGGCCGGGACAGGGTCAACGAGCAGTACTTC.

This clonotype was found many times. This sequence joins TRBV29-1 and TRBJ1-2, with D unresolved. Germline V CDR1 and CDR2: SQVTM, ANQGSEA. The CDR3 loop spans 10 amino acids. Trimming took 3 bases from V and 10 from J, leaving 9 bases between them. The CDR3 protein is CSVEEGSYTF. CDR3 sequence (DNA): TGCAGCGTTGAGGAGGGTTCCTACACCTTC.

V gene TRBV20-1 combines with J gene TRBJ2-5, with a weak D call TRBD2 (5 bases). Trimming left V 7 bases short and J 5 bases short, with 11 bases between. The CDR3 sequence is 11 residues long. CDR1 DFQATT and CDR2 SNEGSKA come from the germline V gene (reference sequence). CDR3 coding DNA: TGCAGTGTCGAGGGTGGGGAGACCCAGTACTTC. This translates into CSVEGGETQYF.

The sample holds a few counts of this clonotype. V gene TRBV30 combines with J gene TRBJ1-2; the D gene is possibly TRBD1 (6 bases). In germline, CDR1 is GTSNPN, CDR2 SVGIG (reference sequence). Trimming shortened V by 4 bases and J by 7 bases, and 16 bases separated the two germline ends. This CDR3 is 13 amino acids long. This CDR3 reads CAWTIGRGGGYTF. The CDR3 region has the DNA TGTGCCTGGACCATCGGCAGGGGCGGTGGCTACACCTTC. Full variable domain (outside the CDR3, taken from reference TRBV30 and TRBJ1-2): SQTIHQWPATLVQPVGSPLSLECTVEGTSNPNLYWYRQAAGRGLQLLFYSVGIGQISSEVPQNLSASRPQDRQFILSSKKLLLSDSGFYLCAWTIGRGGGYTFGSGTRLTVV.

The chain recombines TRBV20-1 with TRBJ2-7, with unresolved D. The CDR3 is 14 residues long. Germline CDR1 is DFQATT and CDR2 is SNEGSKA (reference sequence). Trimming removed 0 bases from V and 0 bases from J, with 9 bases in between. In nucleotides, the CDR3 is TGCAGTGCTAGAGATCTCCCTAGCTCCTACGAGCAGTACTTC. Protein sequence: CSARDLPSSYEQYF.

This rearrangement joins TRBV3-1 to TRBJ2-5, with D unresolved. V shed 0 bases and J shed 10 bases, with 9 bases lying between them. CDR1 is LGHDT and CDR2 is YNNKEL in the germline V gene (reference sequence). The CDR3 runs to 12 residues. The CDR3 region is CASSQDRNGQYF. Here the CDR3 DNA reads TGTGCCAGCAGCCAAGATAGGAACGGCCAGTACTTC.

This clonotype occurred many times. The genes are TRBV9 and TRBJ1-1, with D unclear. Germline V CDR1 and CDR2: SGDLS, YYNGEE. Trimming removed 0 bases from V and 0 bases from J, with 3 bases in between. The CDR3 totals 13 residues. The CDR3 is CASSVDLNTEAFF. Here the CDR3 DNA reads TGTGCCAGCAGCGTAGACCTGAACACTGAAGCTTTCTTT.

This chain links TRBV6-5 with TRBJ2-3; tentative D call: TRBD1 (7 bases). Trimming pared 0 bases from V and 5 bases from J, leaving 12 bases between. Per the germline V gene, CDR1 is MNHEY and CDR2 is SVGAGI. The CDR3 length is 15 residues. CDR3 sequence: CASSYSGRGEDTQYF. In DNA form, the CDR3 reads TGTGCCAGCAGTTACTCGGGCAGGGGGGAAGATACGCAGTATTTT.

This clonotype was counted a few times. V is TRBV7-3 and J is TRBJ2-1; weak D call: TRBD1 (6 bases). Germline CDR1 reads SGHTA; CDR2 reads FQGTGA. This CDR3 is 13 amino acids long. V shed 6 bases and J shed 6 bases, with 12 bases lying between them. Here the CDR3 reads CASSPLGGNEQFF. The CDR3 nucleotides read TGTGCCAGCAGTCCTCTAGGGGGCAATGAGCAGTTCTTC.

This clonotype was counted only a few times. The chain uses TRBV12-3 or TRBV12-4 and TRBJ2-4, with TRBD1 identical over 11 bases. V gave up 7 bases and J gave up 7 bases; unmatched junction bases: 3. The length of the CDR3 is 13 residues. The CDR3 sequence is CASTGDRGNIQYF. The DNA for the CDR3 is TGTGCCAGCACCGGGGACAGGGGGAACATTCAGTACTTC.

This clonotype was counted many times. CDR3 nucleotide sequence: TGTGCCAGCAGCCAAGTACTTGGCGTGACGCAGTATTTT. This encodes CASSQVLGVTQYF. V gene TRBV3-1 combines with J gene TRBJ2-3; D remains ambiguous. The CDR3 runs to 13 residues. Germline CDR1 reads LGHDT; CDR2 reads YNNKEL (reference sequence). Trimming removed 1 base from V and 9 bases from J, with 11 bases in between.

This clonotype was picked up a small number of times. The rearrangement links TRBV6-2 or TRBV6-3 to TRBJ1-5; 10 bases align to TRBD1. This CDR3 comprises 16 residues. Trimming removed 6 bases from V and 6 bases from J; junction bases left unmatched: 11. Germline-derived CDR1 and CDR2 are MNHEY and SVGEGT. The CDR3 DNA sequence: TGTGCCAGCAGGATAGAGACAGGGGGCACGAGTCAGCCCCAGCATTTT. Its translation is CASRIETGGTSQPQHF.

The table lists this clonotype with many counts. The chain is built from TRBV18 and TRBJ2-7; 12 nucleotides agree with TRBD1. The CDR3 sequence is 17 residues long. Germline lookup yields CDR1 KGHSH and CDR2 LQKENI. After removal of 3 bases from V and 0 bases from J, the junction contained 6 bases not matched to a gene. For the CDR3, the DNA is TGTGCCAGCTCACCGGCGGGACAGGGGGCATTCTCCTACGAGCAGTACTTC. As protein: CASSPAGQGAFSYEQYF.

The table lists this clonotype with a few counts. The chain uses TRBV5-1 and TRBJ1-1; TRBD1 is a possible D gene (6 bases). Trimming left V 4 bases short and J 5 bases short, with 15 bases between. The CDR3 spans 14 residues. Per germline, CDR1 SGHRS and CDR2 YFSETQ. Here the CDR3 DNA reads TGCGCCAGCAGCGTTACAGGGACGGGTACTGAAGCTTTCTTT. Translated, it gives CASSVTGTGTEAFF.

This clonotype appeared a few times. V and J are TRBV20-1 and TRBJ2-7; weak D call: TRBD2 (5 bases). This CDR3 is 15 amino acids long. Trimming shortened V by 0 bases and J by 0 bases, and 12 bases separated the two germline ends. Germline V lookup: CDR1 DFQATT, CDR2 SNEGSKA (reference sequence). Here the CDR3 DNA reads TGCAGTGCTAGAGAGCACGGACTGGTCTCCTACGAGCAGTACTTC. Protein sequence: CSAREHGLVSYEQYF.

Worth noting for this clonotype: A read error may account for a junction end that differs from germline. This chain uses TRBV28 with TRBJ2-5; 8 bases line up with TRBD2. Looked up from germline, CDR1 is MDHEN and CDR2 is SYDVKM. The CDR3 covers 14 residues. CDR3 in DNA: TGTGCCAGCAGTGGACCGGGGGGGGTAGAGTCCCAGTACTTC. Its translation: CASSGPGGVESQYF.

This clonotype was counted at least ten times. The genes are TRBV1 and TRBJ2-3. TRBV1 is a pseudogene locus. There are 16 residues in the CDR3. CDR3 sequence (DNA): TGCACCAGCAGCCAAGATCGGGTTGGGGACACAGATACGCAGTATTTT. Protein: CTSSQDRVGDTDTQYF.

This clonotype was counted ten times or more. The CDR3 coding sequence is TGTGCCACCAGTGACCCTGGAAGCACAGATACGCAGTATTTT. It encodes CATSDPGSTDTQYF. The gene calls are TRBV24-1 and TRBJ2-3; no firm D call. CDR3 length: 14 amino acids. Per germline, CDR1 KGHDR and CDR2 SFDVKD. The V end lost 4 bases, the J end lost 0 bases, and 7 bases lay between the germline ends.

This clonotype was recorded at least ten times. CDR3 residues: CASSTPGIPDTQYF. CDR3 bases: TGTGCCAGCTCAACCCCAGGGATCCCAGATACGCAGTATTTT. The chain has TRBV18 and TRBJ2-3; D perhaps matches TRBD1 (5 bases). V lost 5 bases to trimming and J lost 4 bases, with 13 bases between them. The CDR3 has 14 amino acids. Germline V gives CDR1 KGHSH, CDR2 LQKENI.